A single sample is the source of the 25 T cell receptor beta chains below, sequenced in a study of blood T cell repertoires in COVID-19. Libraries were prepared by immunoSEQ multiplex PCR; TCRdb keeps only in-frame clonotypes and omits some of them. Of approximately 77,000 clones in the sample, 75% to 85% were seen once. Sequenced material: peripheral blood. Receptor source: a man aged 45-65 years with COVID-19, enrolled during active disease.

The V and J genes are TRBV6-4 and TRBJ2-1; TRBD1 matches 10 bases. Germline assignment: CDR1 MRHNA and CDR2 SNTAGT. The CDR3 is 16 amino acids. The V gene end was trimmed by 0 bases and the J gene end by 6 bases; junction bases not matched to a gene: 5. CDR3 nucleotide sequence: TGTGCCAGCAGTGACTCTCCGGGACAGGGGCTCAATGAGCAGTTCTTC. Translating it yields CASSDSPGQGLNEQFF.

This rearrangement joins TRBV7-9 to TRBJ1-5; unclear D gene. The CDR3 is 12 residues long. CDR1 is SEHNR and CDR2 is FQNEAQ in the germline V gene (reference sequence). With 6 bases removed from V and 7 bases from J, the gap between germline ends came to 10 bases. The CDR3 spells CASSLSVQPQHF. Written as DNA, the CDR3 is TGTGCCAGCAGTTTATCGGTCCAGCCCCAGCATTTT.

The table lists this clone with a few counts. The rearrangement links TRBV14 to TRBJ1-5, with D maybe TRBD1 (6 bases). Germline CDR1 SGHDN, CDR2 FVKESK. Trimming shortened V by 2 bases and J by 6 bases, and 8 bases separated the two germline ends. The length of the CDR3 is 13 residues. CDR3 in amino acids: CASSQQQGQPQHF. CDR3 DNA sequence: TGTGCCAGCAGCCAACAACAGGGTCAGCCCCAGCATTTT.

CDR3 in amino acids: CASSSGRDFPPGEQFF. The CDR3 bases are TGTGCCAGCAGTTCAGGGCGGGACTTCCCGCCGGGTGAGCAGTTCTTC. The V and J genes are TRBV28 and TRBJ2-1, with a tentative D call TRBD2 (6 bases). Germline loops: CDR1 MDHEN, CDR2 SYDVKM. Trimming removed 4 bases from V and 9 bases from J, with 22 bases in between. CDR3 length equals 16 residues.

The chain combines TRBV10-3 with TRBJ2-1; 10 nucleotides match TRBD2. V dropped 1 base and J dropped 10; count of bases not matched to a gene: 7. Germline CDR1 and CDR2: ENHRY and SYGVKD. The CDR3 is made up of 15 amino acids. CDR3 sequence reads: CAISEFRPSGREQFF. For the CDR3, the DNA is TGTGCCATCAGTGAGTTCCGGCCTAGCGGGAGAGAGCAGTTCTTC.

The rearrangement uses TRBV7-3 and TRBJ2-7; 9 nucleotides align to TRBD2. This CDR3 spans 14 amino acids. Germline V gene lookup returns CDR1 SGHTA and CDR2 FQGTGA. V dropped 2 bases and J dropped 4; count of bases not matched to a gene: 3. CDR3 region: CASSLSSGVYEQYF. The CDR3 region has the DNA TGTGCCAGCAGCTTATCTAGCGGGGTATACGAGCAGTACTTC.

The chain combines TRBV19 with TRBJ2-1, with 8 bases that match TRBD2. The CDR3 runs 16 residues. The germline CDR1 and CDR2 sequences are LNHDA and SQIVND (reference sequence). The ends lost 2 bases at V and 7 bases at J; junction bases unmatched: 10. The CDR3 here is CASSIRGGRMGNEQFF. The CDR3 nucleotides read TGTGCCAGTAGTATACGCGGCGGGAGGATGGGAAATGAGCAGTTCTTC.

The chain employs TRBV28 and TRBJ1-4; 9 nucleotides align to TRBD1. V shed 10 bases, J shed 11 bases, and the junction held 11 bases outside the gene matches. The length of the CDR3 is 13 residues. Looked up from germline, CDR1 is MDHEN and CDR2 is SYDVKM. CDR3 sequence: CATSTGGVGKLFF. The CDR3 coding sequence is TGTGCCACTTCGACAGGGGGGGTCGGCAAACTGTTTTTT.

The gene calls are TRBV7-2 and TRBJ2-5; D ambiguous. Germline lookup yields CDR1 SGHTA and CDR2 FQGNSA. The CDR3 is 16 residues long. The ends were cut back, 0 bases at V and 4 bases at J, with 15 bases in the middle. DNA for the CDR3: TGTGCCAGCAGCTTAGCCGCAACCCTGACTGGAGAGACCCAGTACTTC. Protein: CASSLAATLTGETQYF.

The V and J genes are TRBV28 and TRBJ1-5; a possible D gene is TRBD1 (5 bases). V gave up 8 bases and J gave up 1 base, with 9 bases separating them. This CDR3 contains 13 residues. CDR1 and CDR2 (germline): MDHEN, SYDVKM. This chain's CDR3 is CASCGHSNQPQHF. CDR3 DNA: TGTGCCAGCTGCGGACACAGCAATCAGCCCCAGCATTTT.

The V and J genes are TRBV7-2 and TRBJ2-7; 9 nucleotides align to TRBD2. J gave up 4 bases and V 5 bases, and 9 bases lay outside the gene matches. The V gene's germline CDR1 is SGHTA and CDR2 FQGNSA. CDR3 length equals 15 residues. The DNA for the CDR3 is TGTGCCAGCAGCCGCTCCGCGGGAGGGCCGTACGAGCAGTACTTC. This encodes CASSRSAGGPYEQYF. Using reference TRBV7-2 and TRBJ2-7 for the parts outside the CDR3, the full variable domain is GAGVSQSPSNKVTEKGKDVELRCDPISGHTALYWYRQSLGQGLEFLIYFQGNSAPDKSGLPSDRFSAERTGGSVSTLTIQRTQQEDSAVYLCASSRSAGGPYEQYFGPGTRLTVT.

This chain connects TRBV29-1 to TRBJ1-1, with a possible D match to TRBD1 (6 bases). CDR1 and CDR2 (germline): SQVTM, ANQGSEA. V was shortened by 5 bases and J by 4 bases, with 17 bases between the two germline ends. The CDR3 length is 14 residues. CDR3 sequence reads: CSVTKTGKGTEAFF. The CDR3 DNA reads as TGCAGCGTTACCAAGACAGGAAAAGGCACTGAAGCTTTCTTT.

The CDR3 reads CASSPPGAYEQYF. The CDR3 DNA reads as TGTGCCAGCTCACCACCGGGAGCCTACGAGCAGTACTTC. The V and J genes are TRBV18 and TRBJ2-7; possibly TRBD2 for D (5 bases). V shed 0 bases and J shed 2 bases, with 5 bases lying between them. The CDR3 loop spans 13 amino acids. The germline gives CDR1 KGHSH, CDR2 LQKENI.

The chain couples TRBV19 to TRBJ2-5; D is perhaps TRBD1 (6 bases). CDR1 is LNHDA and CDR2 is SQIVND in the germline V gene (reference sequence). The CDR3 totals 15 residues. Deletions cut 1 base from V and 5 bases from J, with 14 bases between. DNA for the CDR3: TGTGCCAGTAGTATAGGGGGGCACCTGGAGGAGACCCAGTACTTC. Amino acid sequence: CASSIGGHLEETQYF.

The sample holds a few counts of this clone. CDR3 region: CASSERGQRNEKLFF. CDR3 DNA: TGTGCCAGCAGTGAACGGGGACAACGGAATGAAAAACTGTTTTTT. The V and J genes are TRBV6-1 and TRBJ1-4; tentatively, D is TRBD1 (6 bases). The length of the CDR3 is 15 residues. CDR1 is MNHNS, CDR2 SASEGT, per germline. Trimming took 2 bases from V and 5 from J, leaving 12 bases between them.

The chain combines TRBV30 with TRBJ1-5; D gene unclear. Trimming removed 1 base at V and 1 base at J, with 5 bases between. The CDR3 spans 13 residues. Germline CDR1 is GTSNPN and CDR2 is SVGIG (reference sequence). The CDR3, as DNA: TGTGCCTGGAGTGGCGGGAGCAATCAGCCCCAGCATTTT. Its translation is CAWSGGSNQPQHF.

CDR3 loop: CASSTPPGQGPDTQYF. The DNA of the CDR3 is TGTGCCAGTAGTACGCCTCCGGGACAGGGGCCAGATACGCAGTATTTT. The chain uses TRBV19 and TRBJ2-3, with 10 nucleotides matching TRBD1. CDR1 is LNHDA and CDR2 is SQIVND in the germline V gene (reference sequence). The CDR3 contains 16 residues. With V trimmed by 4 bases and J by 4 bases, 8 bases remained unmatched.

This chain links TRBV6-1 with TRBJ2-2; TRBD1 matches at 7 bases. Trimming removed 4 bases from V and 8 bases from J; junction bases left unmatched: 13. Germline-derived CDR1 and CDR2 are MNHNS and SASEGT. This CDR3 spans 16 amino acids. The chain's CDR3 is CASSGWDSPFNGELFF. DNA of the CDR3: TGTGCCAGCAGTGGGTGGGACAGCCCATTCAATGGGGAGCTGTTTTTT.

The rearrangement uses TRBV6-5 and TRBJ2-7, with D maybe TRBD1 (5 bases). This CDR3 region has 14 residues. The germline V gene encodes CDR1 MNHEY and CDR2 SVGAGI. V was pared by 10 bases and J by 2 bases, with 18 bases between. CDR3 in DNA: TGTGCCACCATTCAGGACACTCCTGCCTACGAGCAGTACTTC. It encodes CATIQDTPAYEQYF.

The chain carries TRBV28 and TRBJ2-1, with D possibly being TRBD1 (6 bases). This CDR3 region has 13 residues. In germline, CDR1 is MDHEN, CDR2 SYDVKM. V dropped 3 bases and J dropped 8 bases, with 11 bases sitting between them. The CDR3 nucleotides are TGTGCCAGCAGTTTTCAGGGGTACCATGAGCAGTTCTTC. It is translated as CASSFQGYHEQFF.

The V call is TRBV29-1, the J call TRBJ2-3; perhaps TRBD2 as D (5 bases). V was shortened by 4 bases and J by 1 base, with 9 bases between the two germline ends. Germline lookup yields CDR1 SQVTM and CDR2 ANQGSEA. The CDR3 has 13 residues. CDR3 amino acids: CSVVDWGTDTQYF. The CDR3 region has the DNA TGCAGCGTTGTGGACTGGGGCACAGATACGCAGTATTTT.

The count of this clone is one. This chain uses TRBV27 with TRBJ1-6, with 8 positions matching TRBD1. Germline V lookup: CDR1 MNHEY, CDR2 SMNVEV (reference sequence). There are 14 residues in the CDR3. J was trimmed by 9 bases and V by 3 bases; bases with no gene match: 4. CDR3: CASSLTGESSPLHF. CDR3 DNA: TGTGCCAGCAGTTTGACAGGGGAGTCTTCACCCCTCCACTTT.

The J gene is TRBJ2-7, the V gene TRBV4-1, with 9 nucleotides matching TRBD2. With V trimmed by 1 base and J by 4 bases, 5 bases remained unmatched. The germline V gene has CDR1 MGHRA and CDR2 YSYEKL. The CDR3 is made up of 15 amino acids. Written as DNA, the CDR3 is TGCGCCAGCAGCCAAGGTAGCGGGGGCCTTTACGAGCAGTACTTC. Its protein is CASSQGSGGLYEQYF.

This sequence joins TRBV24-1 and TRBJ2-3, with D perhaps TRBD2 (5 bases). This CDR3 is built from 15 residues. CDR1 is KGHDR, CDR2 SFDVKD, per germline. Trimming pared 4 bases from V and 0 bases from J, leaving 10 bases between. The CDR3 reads CATSEGRPSTDTQYF. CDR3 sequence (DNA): TGTGCCACCAGTGAAGGGAGACCTAGCACAGATACGCAGTATTTT.

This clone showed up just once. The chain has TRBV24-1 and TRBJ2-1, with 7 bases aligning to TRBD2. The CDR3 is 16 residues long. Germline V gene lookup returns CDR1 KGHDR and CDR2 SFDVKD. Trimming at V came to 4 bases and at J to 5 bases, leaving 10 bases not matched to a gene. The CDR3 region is CATSDTRGLQNNEQFF. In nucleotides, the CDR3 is TGTGCCACCAGTGACACTCGGGGACTACAAAACAATGAGCAGTTCTTC.